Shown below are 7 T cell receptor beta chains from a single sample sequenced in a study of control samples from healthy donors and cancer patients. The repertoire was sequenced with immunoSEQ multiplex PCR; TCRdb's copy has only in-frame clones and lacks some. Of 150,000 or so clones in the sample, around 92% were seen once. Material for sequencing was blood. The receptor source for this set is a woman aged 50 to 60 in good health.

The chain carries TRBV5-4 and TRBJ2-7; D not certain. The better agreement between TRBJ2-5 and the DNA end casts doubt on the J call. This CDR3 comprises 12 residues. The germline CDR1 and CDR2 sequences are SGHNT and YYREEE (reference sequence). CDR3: CASSLTQETQYF. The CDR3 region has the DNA TGTGCCAGCAGCTTGACCCAAGAGACCCAGTACTTC.

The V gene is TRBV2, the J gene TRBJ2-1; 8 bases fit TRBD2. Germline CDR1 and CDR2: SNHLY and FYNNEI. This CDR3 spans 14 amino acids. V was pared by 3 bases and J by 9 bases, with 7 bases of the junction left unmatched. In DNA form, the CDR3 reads TGTGCCAGCAGTGACCTTCTGGCGGGGGGTGAGCAGTTCTTC. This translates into CASSDLLAGGEQFF.

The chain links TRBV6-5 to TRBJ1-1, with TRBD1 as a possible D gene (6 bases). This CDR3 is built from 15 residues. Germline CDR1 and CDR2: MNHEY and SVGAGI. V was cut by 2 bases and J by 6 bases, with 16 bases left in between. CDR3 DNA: TGTGCCAGCAGTTACACCCAGGGGCTTGCGGCTGAAGCTTTCTTT. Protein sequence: CASSYTQGLAAEAFF.

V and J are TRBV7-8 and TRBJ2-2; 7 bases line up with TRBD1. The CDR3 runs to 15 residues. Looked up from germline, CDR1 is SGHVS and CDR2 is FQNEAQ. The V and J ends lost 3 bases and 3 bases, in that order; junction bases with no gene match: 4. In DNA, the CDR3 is TGTGCCAGCAGCTTGAGGGGGCTGGACACCGGGGAGCTGTTTTTT. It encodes CASSLRGLDTGELFF.

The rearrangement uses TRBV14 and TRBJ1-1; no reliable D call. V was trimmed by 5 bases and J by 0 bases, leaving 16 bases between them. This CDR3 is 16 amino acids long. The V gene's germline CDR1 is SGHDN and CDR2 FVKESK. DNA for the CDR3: TGTGCCAGCAGCTACCTGGACGGTCCCTTGAACACTGAAGCTTTCTTT. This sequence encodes CASSYLDGPLNTEAFF.

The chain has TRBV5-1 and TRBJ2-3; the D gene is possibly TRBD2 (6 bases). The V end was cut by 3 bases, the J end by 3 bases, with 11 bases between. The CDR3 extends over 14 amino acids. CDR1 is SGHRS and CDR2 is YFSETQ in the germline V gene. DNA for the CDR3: TGCGCCAGCAGCTCCGGGACTCAAACAGATACGCAGTATTTT. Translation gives CASSSGTQTDTQYF.

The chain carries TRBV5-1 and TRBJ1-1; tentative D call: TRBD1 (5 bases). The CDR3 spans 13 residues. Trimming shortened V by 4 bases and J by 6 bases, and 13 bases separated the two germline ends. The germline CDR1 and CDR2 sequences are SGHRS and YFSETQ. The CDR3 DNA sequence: TGCGCCAGCAGCCAGATCGGGGGGTCTGAAGCTTTCTTT. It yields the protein CASSQIGGSEAFF.